The 18 T cell receptor beta chains in this list originate from one sample, sequenced in a study of shared clonotypes between healthy human individuals. Positive CCR7 selection of CD45RO-negative cells yielded the naive CD8 cells, and terminally differentiated effector memory CD45RA+ cells were excluded. Here immunoSEQ multiplex PCR was the method, and the copy in TCRdb shows in-frame clones only, minus some. The repertoire holds some 2 million clones, with roughly 95% as singletons. Sequencing was carried out using naive CD8+ T cells sorted from blood. The receptors come from a man between 18 and 35 years old in good health.

The chain combines TRBV7-9 with TRBJ2-2, with no clear D. V shed 1 base and J shed 2 bases, with 14 bases lying between them. The CDR3 is made up of 17 amino acids. Germline CDR1 is SEHNR and CDR2 is FQNEAQ (reference sequence). The CDR3: CASSLGLVSPNTGELFF. CDR3 nucleotides: TGTGCCAGCAGCTTAGGCCTCGTGAGCCCCAACACCGGGGAGCTGTTTTTT.

V usage is TRBV27 and J usage is TRBJ2-2; the D is unclear. CDR1 MNHEY and CDR2 SMNVEV come from the germline V gene (reference sequence). The CDR3 totals 15 residues. Between the trimmed V and J ends, which lost 4 bases and 1 base, there was a span of 10 bases. Here the CDR3 DNA reads TGTGCCAGCAGTTCCCGGTCCCTGAACACCGGGGAGCTGTTTTTT. Translation gives CASSSRSLNTGELFF.

This chain links TRBV4-1 with TRBJ2-1; D is unresolved. The length of the CDR3 is 17 residues. The V gene's germline CDR1 is MGHRA and CDR2 YSYEKL. The V and J ends lost 0 bases and 0 bases respectively, with 12 bases between them. The CDR3 loop is CASSQDGRVGSYNEQFF. CDR3 DNA sequence: TGCGCCAGCAGCCAAGACGGACGAGTTGGCTCCTACAATGAGCAGTTCTTC.

In the case of this clone: Other DNA sequences in the same sample also yield this CDR3. The chain uses TRBV5-1 and TRBJ2-7; D may be TRBD1 (6 bases). V was clipped by 4 bases and J by 5 bases, with 10 bases between them. The germline gives CDR1 SGHRS, CDR2 YFSETQ. The CDR3 runs to 12 residues. DNA for the CDR3: TGCGCCAGCAGCCCAACAGGGCACGAGCAGTACTTC. Residues: CASSPTGHEQYF.

Notes on this clone: Other DNA sequences in the same sample also yield this CDR3. V gene TRBV5-6 combines with J gene TRBJ1-1; no clear D gene. V dropped 3 bases and J dropped 0 bases, with 6 bases sitting between them. Germline-derived CDR1 and CDR2 are SGHDT and YYEEEE. This CDR3 is built from 13 residues. The CDR3 DNA reads TGTGCCAGCAGCTCCAACTTGAACACTGAAGCTTTCTTT. This translates into CASSSNLNTEAFF. The full variable domain, its missing parts supplied by reference TRBV5-6 and TRBJ1-1, is DAGVTQSPTHLIKTRGQQVTLRCSPKSGHDTVSWYQQALGQGPQFIFQYYEEEERQRGNFPDRFSGHQFPNYSSELNVNALLLGDSALYLCASSSNLNTEAFFGQGTRLTVV.

The chain uses TRBV4-2 and TRBJ2-7, with D perhaps matching TRBD2 (5 bases). With 1 base removed from V and 3 bases from J, the gap between germline ends came to 10 bases. The CDR3 extends over 14 amino acids. Germline CDR1 and CDR2: LGHNA and YNFKEQ. CDR3 in DNA: TGTGCCAGCAGCCAAGCGGCTGACTACTACGAGCAGTACTTC. Translating it yields CASSQAADYYEQYF.

This chain uses TRBV25-1 with TRBJ1-2, with D tentatively TRBD1 (5 bases). The germline V gene has CDR1 MGHDK and CDR2 SYGVNS. Trimming took off 3 bases at V and 8 bases at J, with 10 bases between the two ends. There are 12 residues in the CDR3. CDR3 amino acids: CASSDGWGGYTF. The DNA for the CDR3 is TGTGCCAGCAGTGACGGGTGGGGCGGCTACACCTTC.

The chain carries TRBV19 and TRBJ2-2; D is perhaps TRBD1 (5 bases). Germline V gene data show CDR1 as LNHDA and CDR2 as SQIVND (reference sequence). V was pared by 7 bases and J by 6 bases, with 15 bases between. This CDR3 region has 14 residues. The CDR3 DNA reads TGTGCCAGTAACGCACAGGAAATGGCCGGGGAGCTGTTTTTT. Translating gives CASNAQEMAGELFF.

The chain carries TRBV30 and TRBJ2-5, with TRBD1 identical over 7 bases. The J segment lost 5 bases and the V segment lost 0 bases, leaving 9 bases of the junction unmatched. Germline lookup yields CDR1 GTSNPN and CDR2 SVGIG (reference sequence). The CDR3 has 15 amino acids. The CDR3: CAWSVPGTAKETQYF. The CDR3 DNA is TGTGCCTGGAGTGTACCCGGGACAGCCAAGGAGACCCAGTACTTC.

This chain connects TRBV29-1 to TRBJ2-1, with a weak D call TRBD1 (6 bases). Deletions cut 6 bases from V and 3 bases from J, with 15 bases between. Germline loops: CDR1 SQVTM, CDR2 ANQGSEA. The CDR3 has 14 amino acids. The CDR3 DNA is TGCAGCGTGGGGGCCTCTGACAGCTACAATGAGCAGTTCTTC. Protein: CSVGASDSYNEQFF.

The chain uses TRBV27 and TRBJ2-5; no clear D gene. The V gene's germline CDR1 is MNHEY and CDR2 SMNVEV (reference sequence). This CDR3 is built from 10 residues. V lost 3 bases to trimming and J lost 9 bases, with 5 bases between them. CDR3 amino acids: CASSFNPQYF. In nucleotides, the CDR3 is TGTGCCAGCAGTTTTAACCCCCAGTACTTC.

The chain links TRBV9 to TRBJ2-3; D is uncertain. Germline values: CDR1 SGDLS, CDR2 YYNGEE. The CDR3 is made up of 13 amino acids. Deletions cut 0 bases from V and 2 bases from J, with 4 bases between. The DNA for the CDR3 is TGTGCCAGCAGCGTAGCTATCACAGATACGCAGTATTTT. Residues: CASSVAITDTQYF.

The gene calls are TRBV27 and TRBJ2-7; a weak D match, TRBD1 (5 bases). Germline V gives CDR1 MNHEY, CDR2 SMNVEV (reference sequence). The CDR3 length is 14 residues. Trimming stripped 0 bases from V and 4 bases from J, with 10 bases between. Here the CDR3 reads CASSLSQGQYEQYF. Written as DNA, the CDR3 is TGTGCCAGCAGTTTATCGCAGGGTCAATACGAGCAGTACTTC.

The chain is built from TRBV5-1 and TRBJ1-1, with TRBD1 as a possible D gene (5 bases). The ends were cut back, 1 base at V and 2 bases at J, with 12 bases in the middle. The CDR3 length is 15 residues. Per germline, CDR1 SGHRS and CDR2 YFSETQ. The CDR3 protein is CASSLRQGSNTEAFF. The CDR3 DNA reads TGCGCCAGCAGCTTGAGGCAGGGCTCAAACACTGAAGCTTTCTTT.

Note on this clone: This sample also contains other DNA sequences that code for the same CDR3. This chain connects TRBV6-5 to TRBJ2-2; D may be TRBD2 (5 bases). Germline CDR1 MNHEY, CDR2 SVGAGI. CDR3 length: 14 amino acids. The V gene lost 2 bases and the J gene lost 2 bases, with 6 bases spanning the gap. The CDR3 nucleotides are TGTGCCAGCAGTTACGGGAGAAACACCGGGGAGCTGTTTTTT. Amino acid sequence: CASSYGRNTGELFF.

The chain recombines TRBV27 with TRBJ2-2; unclear D gene. This CDR3 contains 14 residues. Germline CDR1 and CDR2: MNHEY and SMNVEV (reference sequence). Trimming left V 7 bases short and J 2 bases short, with 11 bases between. Written as DNA, the CDR3 is TGTGCCAGCACTGTGACGGAAAACACCGGGGAGCTGTTTTTT. It codes for CASTVTENTGELFF.

The genes are TRBV5-1 and TRBJ1-1; D gene unclear. CDR1 is SGHRS and CDR2 is YFSETQ in the germline V gene. The CDR3 has 15 residues. The V and J ends lost 3 bases and 0 bases respectively, with 12 bases between them. The CDR3 spells CASSSSGVMNTEAFF. CDR3 sequence (DNA): TGCGCCAGCAGCTCCAGTGGGGTCATGAACACTGAAGCTTTCTTT.

The rearrangement joins TRBV4-1 to TRBJ1-5; D is perhaps TRBD1 (5 bases). Germline CDR1 reads MGHRA; CDR2 reads YSYEKL. The length of the CDR3 is 15 residues. Trimming took 0 bases from V and 5 from J, leaving 11 bases between them. The CDR3 nucleotides are TGCGCCAGCAGCCAAGATGGGGCAGACGATCAGCCCCAGCATTTT. It specifies CASSQDGADDQPQHF.